This T cell receptor beta chain emerged from a study of post-analysis software for immune sequencing data. Study findings and constraints: Four or five TRBV segments, TRBV5-6, TRBV5-1 and TRBV20-1 among them, were found more frequent in patients than controls.

V shed 4 bases and J shed 4 bases, with 14 bases lying between them. CDR3 size: 14 residues. The germline gives CDR1 SGHRS, CDR2 YFSETQ. On this clonotype itself: Its antigen is currently unknown.

Tagging with unique molecular identifiers was a feature of the TCR beta cDNA libraries. TCRdb re-called the PCR reads through MiXCR, storing one row per CDR3 protein. The sample records roughly 870,000 distinct CDR3 sequences, about 53% being singletons. The chain combines TRBV5-1 with TRBJ2-5, with D unresolved. Sequenced sample: blood. The sequence was obtained from a girl between 5 and 17 years old with multiple sclerosis. The CDR3 DNA reads TGCGCCAGCAGCCCCCAACGAAGATCAGAGACCCAGTACTTC. Translation: CASSPQRRSETQYF.